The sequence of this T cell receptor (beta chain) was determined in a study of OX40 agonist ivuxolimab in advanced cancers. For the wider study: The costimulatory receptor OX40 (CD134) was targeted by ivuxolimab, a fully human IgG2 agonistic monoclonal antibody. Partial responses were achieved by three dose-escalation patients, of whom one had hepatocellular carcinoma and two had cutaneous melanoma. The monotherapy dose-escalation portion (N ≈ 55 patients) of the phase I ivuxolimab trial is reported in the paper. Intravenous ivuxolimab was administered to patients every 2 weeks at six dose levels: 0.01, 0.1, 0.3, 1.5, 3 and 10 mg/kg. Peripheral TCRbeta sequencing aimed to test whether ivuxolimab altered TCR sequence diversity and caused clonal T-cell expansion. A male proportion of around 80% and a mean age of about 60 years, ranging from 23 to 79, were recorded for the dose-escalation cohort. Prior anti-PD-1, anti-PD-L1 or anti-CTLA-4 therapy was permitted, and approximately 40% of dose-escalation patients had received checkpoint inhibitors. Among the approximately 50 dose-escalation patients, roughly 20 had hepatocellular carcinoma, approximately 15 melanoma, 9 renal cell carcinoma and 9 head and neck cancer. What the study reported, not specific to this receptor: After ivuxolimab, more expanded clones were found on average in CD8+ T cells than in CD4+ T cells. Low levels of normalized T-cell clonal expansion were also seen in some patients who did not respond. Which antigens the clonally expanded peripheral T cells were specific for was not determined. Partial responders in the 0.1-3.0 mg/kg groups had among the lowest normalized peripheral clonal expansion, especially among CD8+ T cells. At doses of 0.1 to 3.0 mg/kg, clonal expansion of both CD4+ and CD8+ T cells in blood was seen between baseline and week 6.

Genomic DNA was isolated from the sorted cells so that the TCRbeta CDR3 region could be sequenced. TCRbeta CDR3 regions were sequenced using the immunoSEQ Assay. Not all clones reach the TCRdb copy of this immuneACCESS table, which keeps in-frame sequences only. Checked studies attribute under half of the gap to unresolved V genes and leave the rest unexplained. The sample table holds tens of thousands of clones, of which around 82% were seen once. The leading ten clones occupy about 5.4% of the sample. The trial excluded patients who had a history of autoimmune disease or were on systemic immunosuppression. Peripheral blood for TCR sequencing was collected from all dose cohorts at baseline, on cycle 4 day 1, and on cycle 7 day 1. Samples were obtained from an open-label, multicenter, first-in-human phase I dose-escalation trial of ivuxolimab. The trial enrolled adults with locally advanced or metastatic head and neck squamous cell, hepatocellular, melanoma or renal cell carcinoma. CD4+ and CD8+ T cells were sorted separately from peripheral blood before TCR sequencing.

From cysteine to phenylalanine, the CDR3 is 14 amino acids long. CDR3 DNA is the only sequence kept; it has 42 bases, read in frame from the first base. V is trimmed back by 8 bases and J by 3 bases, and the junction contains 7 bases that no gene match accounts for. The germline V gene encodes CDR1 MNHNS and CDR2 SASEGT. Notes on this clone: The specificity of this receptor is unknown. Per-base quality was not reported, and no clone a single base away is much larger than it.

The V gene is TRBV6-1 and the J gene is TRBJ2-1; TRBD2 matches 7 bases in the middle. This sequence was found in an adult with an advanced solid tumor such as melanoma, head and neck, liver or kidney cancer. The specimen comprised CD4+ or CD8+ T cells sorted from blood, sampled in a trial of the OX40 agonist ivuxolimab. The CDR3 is CASATSLNYNEQFF. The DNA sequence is TGTGCCAGCGCGACTAGCCTTAACTACAATGAGCAGTTCTTC.